This record looks at one T cell receptor beta chain sequence and its context. No antigen is known for it. Scientists ran DNA taken from cultured CD4+ T cells through the Oncomine TCR Beta short-read assay for sequencing. TCRdb reprocessed the PCR reads via MiXCR and lists one record per CDR3 protein. The table has over 12,000 distinct CDR3 sequences, 48% seen once. As for treatment: roughly 10-day PBMC culture with coronavirus spike peptide pools or control peptides (ViraFEST assay). Peptide-pool expansion of antigen-specific T cells preceded TCR sequencing in ViraFEST. The sample belongs to a study of vaccination and CD4 T cells after COVID-19. Study-level results: Spike mono-reactivity applied to 304 of 307 vaccine-specific clones detected in convalescent patients.

The sample was CD4+ T cells from blood, cultured in vitro. The clonotype was recovered from a human donor who had recovered from COVID-19.

The CDR3 DNA follows: TGCAGTGCTAGTAACGACAGGGGGTTTTCTGGCTACACCTTC. Protein: CSASNDRGFSGYTF. V is TRBV20-1 and J is TRBJ1-2; TRBD1 aligns across 9 bases. J gave up 7 bases and V 3 bases, and 9 bases lay outside the gene matches. Germline loops: CDR1 DFQATT, CDR2 SNEGSKA (reference sequence). CDR3 length: 14 residues.